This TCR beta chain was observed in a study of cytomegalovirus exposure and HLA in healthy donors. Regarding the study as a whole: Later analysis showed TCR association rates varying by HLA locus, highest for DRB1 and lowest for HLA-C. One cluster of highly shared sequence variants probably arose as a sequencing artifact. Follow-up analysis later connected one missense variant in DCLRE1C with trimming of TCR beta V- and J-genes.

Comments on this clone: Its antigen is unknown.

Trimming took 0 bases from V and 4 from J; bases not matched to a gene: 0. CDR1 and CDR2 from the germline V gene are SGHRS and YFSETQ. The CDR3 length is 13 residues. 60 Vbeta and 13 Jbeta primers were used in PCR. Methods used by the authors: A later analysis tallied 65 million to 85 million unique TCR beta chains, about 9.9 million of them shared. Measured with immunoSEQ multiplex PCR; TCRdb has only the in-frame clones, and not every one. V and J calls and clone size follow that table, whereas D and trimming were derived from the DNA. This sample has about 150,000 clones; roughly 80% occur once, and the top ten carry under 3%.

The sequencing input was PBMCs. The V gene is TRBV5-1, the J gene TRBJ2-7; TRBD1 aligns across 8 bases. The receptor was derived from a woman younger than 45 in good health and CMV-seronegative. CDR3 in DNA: TGCGCCAGCAGCTTGGGGACAGGGTACGAGCAGTACTTC. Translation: CASSLGTGYEQYF.